The T cell receptor beta chain under discussion was sequenced for a study of shared clonotypes between healthy human individuals. With respect to this clone: Antigen specificity is unknown.

Clones were read by immunoSEQ multiplex PCR, and TCRdb kept only the in-frame ones, dropping some. The repertoire has hundreds of thousands of clones, more than 60% of them found once; the top ten carry less than 11%. The CDR3 extends over 17 amino acids. The germline V gene encodes CDR1 LNHNV and CDR2 YYDKDF (reference sequence). V lost 0 bases to trimming and J lost 7 bases, with 19 bases between them. General study results and limits: As a rule, naive subsets had a larger estimated richness than memory subsets.

This receptor was identified in a man in his thirties or forties in good health. The V gene is TRBV15, the J gene TRBJ1-5; TRBD1 might be the D (5 bases). The source material was memory CD4+ T cells sorted from blood. Noted subset: CD45RA-negative fraction. CDR3 loop: CATSREPRRGRTQPQHF. The CDR3 nucleotides are TGTGCCACCAGCAGAGAGCCCAGGAGGGGTCGGACGCAGCCCCAGCATTTT.